This T cell receptor (beta chain) was identified in a study of T cells in Graves' hyperthyroidism and ophthalmopathy. Study in general: Staff took peripheral blood when the initial diagnosis was made, before any treatment began. Study results and limitations: Ophthalmopathy could be told apart from stable hyperthyroidism with a 13 V-J model. Most expanded thyroid clonotypes above 0.001 also appeared in blood.

V lost 5 bases, J lost 4 bases, and 11 bases lay in between. The CDR3 is 13 residues long. The patients, who ranged from 18 to 65 in age, presented with newly diagnosed hyperthyroidism lasting under 2 months. Researchers took RNA transcripts and amplified the TCR beta CDR3 regions from them. The HTBI primer set served for first-round RT-PCR of the TCR CDR3. MiXCR, run by TCRdb on the multiplex PCR reads, gives a single entry per CDR3 protein. Of about 720,000 distinct CDR3 sequences in the sample, 18% were seen once. This clonotype showed up many times. Its matching antigen is unknown. The sequenced material came from blood. The TCR sequence derives from a woman aged 50 to 60 with Graves' hyperthyroidism that later progressed to Graves' ophthalmopathy. The chain recombines TRBV12-3 or TRBV12-4 with TRBJ1-2; D may be TRBD1 (6 bases). CDR3 sequence reads: CASSRTAGYGYTF. CDR3 nucleotides: TGTGCCAGCAGTCGGACAGCTGGCTATGGCTACACCTTC.